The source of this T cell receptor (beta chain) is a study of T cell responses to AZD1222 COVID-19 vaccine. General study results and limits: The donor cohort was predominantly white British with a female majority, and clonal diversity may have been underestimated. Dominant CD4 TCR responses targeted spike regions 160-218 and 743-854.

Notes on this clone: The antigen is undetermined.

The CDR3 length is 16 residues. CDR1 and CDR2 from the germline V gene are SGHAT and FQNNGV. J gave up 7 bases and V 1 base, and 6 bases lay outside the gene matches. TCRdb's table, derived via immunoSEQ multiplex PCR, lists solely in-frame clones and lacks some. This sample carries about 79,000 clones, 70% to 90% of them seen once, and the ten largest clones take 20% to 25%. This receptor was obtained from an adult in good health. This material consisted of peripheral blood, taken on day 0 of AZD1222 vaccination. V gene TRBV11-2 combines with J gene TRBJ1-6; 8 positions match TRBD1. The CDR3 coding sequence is TGTGCCAGCAGCTTAGGGACAGGGCTTCGGAATTCACCCCTCCACTTT. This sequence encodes CASSLGTGLRNSPLHF.